A single sample gave rise to the 9 T cell receptor delta chains below, sequenced in a study of fetal and pediatric gammadelta thymocytes. TCRdb re-called the reads with CATT. The table has over a thousand delta-chain clones, roughly 9.5% seen once. Elective pregnancy terminations at about 14 to 22 weeks estimated gestational age supplied the fetal thymuses. The source material was non-Vgamma9Vdelta2 gamma-delta T cells from the thymus. Specified subset: CD3+gammadeltaTCR+ thymocytes not co-expressing Vgamma9 and Vdelta2. Receptors originate from a human fetus.

Remarks on this clone: The junction departs from the called germline gene at one end, perhaps through a read error. This specimen includes other DNA sequences encoding the same CDR3. The chain employs TRDV1 and TRDJ1; 12 bases are shared with TRDD3. Germline V CDR1 and CDR2: TSWWSYY, QGS. The CDR3 contains 16 residues. The CDR3: CALGERVLGDTDKLIF. CDR3 DNA: TGTGCTCTTGGGGAACGGGTACTGGGGGATACCGATAAACTCATCTTC.

This chain connects TRDV2 to TRDJ1, with TRDD3 matching 7 bases. TCRdb does not report a J gene; here it was assigned by matching the DNA to germline references. The germline gives CDR1 GEAIGNYY, CDR2 EKD. This CDR3 contains 15 residues. V lost 3 bases and J lost 0; bases outside the gene matches: 6. The CDR3, as DNA: TGTGCCTGTGACGCCGGGATACCCTACACCGATAAACTCATCTTT. Its translation: CACDAGIPYTDKLIF.

By sample fraction, this clone is large. The genes are TRDV3 and TRDJ2, with TRDD3 matching 11 bases. The CDR3 is made up of 17 amino acids. V lost 1 base and J lost 2; bases outside the gene matches: 9. The germline V gene encodes CDR1 TVYSNPD and CDR2 GDNSRS (reference sequence). CDR3 DNA: TGTGCCTTTAAAGGCTGGGGGATACAGCTCTTGACAGCACAACTCTTCTTT. Protein: CAFKGWGIQLLTAQLFF.

The chain is built from TRDV1 and TRDJ3; D is unresolved. Germline lookup yields CDR1 TSWWSYY and CDR2 QGS. The CDR3 extends over 16 amino acids. Trimming removed 2 bases at V and 3 bases at J, with 8 bases between. The CDR3 nucleotides are TGTGCTCTTGGGGAAAGGGGTATCTGGGACACCCGACAGATGTTTTTC. Protein product: CALGERGIWDTRQMFF.

The genes are TRDV2 and TRDJ3; 8 positions agree with TRDD3. The CDR3 contains 19 residues. Germline-derived CDR1 and CDR2 are GEAIGNYY and EKD. The V gene end was trimmed by 0 bases and the J gene end by 0 bases; junction bases not matched to a gene: 6. CDR3 sequence: CACDTIGDTSSWDTRQMFF. The CDR3 nucleotides are TGTGCCTGTGACACCATCGGGGATACAAGCTCCTGGGACACCCGACAGATGTTTTTC.

The chain carries TRDV2 and TRDJ3; 10 nucleotides match TRDD3. After removal of 1 base from V and 11 bases from J, the junction contained 7 bases not matched to a gene. This CDR3 region has 16 residues. The germline V gene has CDR1 GEAIGNYY and CDR2 EKD. CDR3 in DNA: TGTGCCTGTGACACTGGGGGATACTGGGAACCCCGACAGATGTTTTTC. Protein sequence: CACDTGGYWEPRQMFF.

Without a V gene call, the J gene is given as TRDJ3; no DNA check was done on the table's D call, TRDD3. The CDR3 covers 18 residues. The DNA for the CDR3 is TGTGCTGGGAGTACTGGGGGATACGGTACCTGGGACACCCGACAGATGTTTTTC. This gives the protein CAGSTGGYGTWDTRQMFF.

This clone was seen a handful of times. The chain links TRAV29/DV5 to TRDJ3; 8 bases line up with TRDD3. The CDR3 contains 16 residues. Per the germline V gene, CDR1 is NSMFDY and CDR2 is ISSIKDK. The J segment lost 1 base and the V segment lost 1 base, leaving 1 base of the junction unmatched. The CDR3 nucleotides are TGTGCAGCAAGCTACTGGGGGTCCTGGGACACCCGACAGATGTTTTTC. It encodes CAASYWGSWDTRQMFF.

The chain employs TRDV2 and TRDJ3, with 11 bases fitting TRDD3. Matching the DNA to germline supplied the J gene, which TCRdb does not give. In germline, CDR1 is GEAIGNYY, CDR2 EKD. The CDR3 has 18 amino acids. Losses at the gene ends were 1 base for V and 1 base for J; bases not matched to a gene: 2. The CDR3 here is CACDTGGYASWDTRQMFF. The DNA of the CDR3 is TGTGCCTGTGACACTGGGGGATACGCGTCCTGGGACACCCGACAGATGTTTTTC.